The clone carrying this TCR beta chain was detected a few times. Its antigen is unidentified. It was 5'RACE with constant-segment primers that produced the TCR alpha and TCR beta cDNA libraries, which carried sample barcodes and UMIs. TCRdb fed the 5' RACE reads into MiXCR, producing one record per CDR3 protein. In the table there are about 470,000 distinct CDR3 sequences, 20% to 25% of which are singletons. The data were taken from a study of T-cell memory formation after mild COVID-19. General observations from the study: Mostly located in CM and EM were contracting CD4+ clones, with contracting CD8+ clones located in EMRA.

CDR3 length equals 15 residues. The chain joins TRBV21-1 to TRBJ1-2; no check of the table's D call, TRBD1, against the DNA was made. TRBV21-1 is recorded as a pseudogene. This TCR was recovered from an adult woman who had mild COVID-19 (a few samples of this study predate the infection). Cell type and time point are not known. The sequencing input was PBMCs or a T cell subset sorted from them (not recorded which). CDR3 DNA sequence: TGTGCCAGCAGCAAACGGACAGGGGGCTACTATGGCTACACCTTC. Translating it yields CASSKRTGGYYGYTF.